The rows below give T cell receptor beta chains drawn from one sample of a study of blood T cell repertoires in COVID-19. Profiling relied on immunoSEQ multiplex PCR, and the TCRdb table lists in-frame clones only, not all of them. Of around 100,000 clones in the sample, roughly 80% were seen once. Sequencing was performed on peripheral blood. These receptors were collected from a man aged 70-80 years with active or convalescent COVID-19. The CDR3 runs from the conserved cysteine through the conserved F or W. D genes are given only for firm matches. Where a row states a size, it is once, few, many or the class of an expanded clone; other rows omit it.

once	TRBV7-2	TRBD2	TRBJ2-7	CASSPEREGLKQYF	TGTGCCAGCAGCCCCGAACGGGAGGGCCTTAAGCAGTACTTC
-	TRBV18	-	TRBJ1-4	CASSPLANQATNEKLFF	TGTGCCAGCTCACCACTGGCCAACCAGGCAACTAATGAAAAACTGTTTTTT
few	TRBV27	TRBD1	TRBJ1-1	CASRKTGAAEAFF	TGTGCCAGCAGAAAGACAGGGGCCGCTGAAGCTTTCTTT
-	TRBV7-2	TRBD1	TRBJ1-1	CASSVPGQGRDEAFF	TGTGCCAGCAGCGTCCCGGGACAGGGGAGGGATGAAGCTTTCTTT
-	TRBV18	-	TRBJ2-3	CASSPPATGTDTQYF	TGTGCCAGCTCACCACCGGCGACAGGCACAGATACGCAGTATTTT
few	TRBV19	TRBD2	TRBJ2-6	CASKRTSGGYPGANVLTF	TGTGCCAGTAAGAGGACTAGCGGGGGGTATCCGGGGGCCAACGTCCTGACTTTC
-	TRBV6-5	-	TRBJ1-2	CASKPAGDHYGYTF	TGTGCCAGCAAACCGGCAGGGGATCACTATGGCTACACCTTC
-	TRBV4-3	TRBD2	TRBJ2-7	CASSQDYGAGDYEQYF	TGCGCCAGCAGCCAAGATTACGGAGCGGGGGATTACGAGCAGTACTTC
-	TRBV18	TRBD1	TRBJ1-2	CASSRDRGDGYTF	TGTGCCAGCTCCCGCGACAGGGGTGACGGCTACACCTTC
-	TRBV2	TRBD1	TRBJ2-2	CASRGQGNTGELFF	TGTGCCAGCAGGGGACAGGGGAACACCGGGGAGCTGTTTTTT
-	TRBV28	-	TRBJ2-1	CASSLSRGGHEQFF	TGTGCCAGCAGTTTAAGCAGGGGCGGCCATGAGCAGTTCTTC
-	TRBV4-2	TRBD1	TRBJ1-1	CASSQDGGQGETPEAFF	TGTGCCAGCAGCCAAGATGGGGGACAGGGAGAAACCCCTGAAGCTTTCTTT
-	TRBV19	-	TRBJ2-3	CASSSIFTDTQYF	TGTGCCAGTAGTTCTATTTTCACAGATACGCAGTATTTT
-	TRBV5-3	-	TRBJ1-6	CARSLASSYNSPLHF	TGTGCCAGAAGCTTGGCCAGCTCCTATAATTCACCCCTCCACTTT
-	TRBV5-1	-	TRBJ1-2	CASSLEQFYGYTF	TGCGCCAGCAGCTTGGAACAGTTCTATGGCTACACCTTC
-	TRBV3-1/TRBV3-2	-	TRBJ1-6	CASSQDTVNNSPLHF	TGTGCCAGCAGCCAAGACACGGTCAATAATTCACCCCTCCACTTT
-	TRBV5-1	TRBD1	TRBJ2-7	CASSLDVKTGEQYF	TGCGCCAGCAGCTTGGACGTGAAGACAGGGGAGCAGTACTTC
-	TRBV4-3	TRBD1	TRBJ2-1	CASSHNRGDYNEQFF	TGCGCCAGCAGCCATAACAGGGGAGACTACAATGAGCAGTTCTTC
-	TRBV18	TRBD2	TRBJ2-3	CASSLLRGGHSTDTQYF	TGTGCCAGCTCACTCCTTCGGGGGGGACACAGCACAGATACGCAGTATTTT
-	TRBV7-6	-	TRBJ1-2	CASSLAGPPLPYGYTF	TGTGCCAGCAGCTTAGCGGGCCCTCCTTTACCCTATGGCTACACCTTC
once	TRBV19	TRBD1	TRBJ2-7	CASSPPTGEQYF	TGTGCCAGTAGTCCCCCGACAGGGGAGCAGTACTTC
once	TRBV3-1/TRBV3-2	TRBD2	TRBJ2-5	CASSQASGGAGETQYF	TGTGCCAGCAGCCAAGCAAGCGGGGGGGCCGGTGAGACCCAGTACTTC
-	TRBV2	-	TRBJ1-1	CASRRREGELEAFF	TGTGCCAGCAGAAGAAGGGAGGGGGAATTAGAAGCTTTCTTT
-	TRBV28	TRBD1	TRBJ1-2	CASSSPGQDHYGYTF	TGTGCCAGCAGTTCCCCTGGACAGGACCACTATGGCTACACCTTC
-	TRBV29-1	TRBD1	TRBJ2-1	CSVEDEGALEWKQFF	TGCAGCGTTGAAGACGAGGGGGCCCTTGAATGGAAGCAGTTCTTC